This T cell receptor (beta chain) was sequenced for a study of T cells in Graves' hyperthyroidism and ophthalmopathy. An absence of ophthalmopathy progression within 18 months meant stable Graves' hyperthyroidism. This clonotype was observed a handful of times. The target antigen is unknown. The source material, RNA transcripts, was used to amplify TCR beta CDR3 regions. RT-PCR in the first round (using the HTBI primer set) targeted the TCR CDR3. MiXCR was run by TCRdb on the multiplex PCR reads, yielding one entry per CDR3 protein. The data show some 560,000 distinct CDR3 sequences, 12% to 15% seen once. Study-level findings and limits: Among thyroid clonotypes expanded above 0.001, most also appeared in blood. In simple terms, a model built on 13 V-J features told ophthalmopathy apart from stable hyperthyroidism.

CDR3 length: 11 amino acids. V was trimmed by 9 bases and J by 6 bases, leaving 8 bases between them. Germline V gene data show CDR1 as SEHNR and CDR2 as FQNEAQ (reference sequence). V usage is TRBV7-9 and J usage is TRBJ2-2; D might be TRBD2 (5 bases). The sequenced material came from blood. The TCR comes from a middle-aged woman with Graves' hyperthyroidism. The CDR3 is CASGESGELFF. Written as DNA, the CDR3 is TGTGCCAGTGGGGAGTCCGGGGAGCTGTTTTTT.